This TCR beta chain was retrieved from a study of cytomegalovirus exposure and HLA in healthy donors. This CDR3 spans 18 amino acids. In germline, CDR1 is SGHNT, CDR2 YENEEA. Study-level results: Near-uniform donor sequencing depth was presumed by presence/absence analyses.

Points on this clone: The antigen is unknown.

The PCR made use of 60 Vbeta and 13 Jbeta primers. Profiling relied on immunoSEQ multiplex PCR, and the TCRdb table lists in-frame clones only, not all of them. The sample lists more than 150,000 clones; about 77% were seen once. V gene TRBV11-3 combines with J gene TRBJ2-5; 13 bases line up with TRBD2. The J call may be faulty, since TRBJ2-7 better matches the DNA end. The sequence was collected from a woman in her 30s in good health and CMV-seropositive. Sequenced input: PBMCs. The CDR3 is CASSSTTSGGTISYEQYF. The CDR3 bases are TGTGCCAGCAGCTCAACGACTAGCGGGGGGACCATCTCCTACGAGCAGTACTTC.